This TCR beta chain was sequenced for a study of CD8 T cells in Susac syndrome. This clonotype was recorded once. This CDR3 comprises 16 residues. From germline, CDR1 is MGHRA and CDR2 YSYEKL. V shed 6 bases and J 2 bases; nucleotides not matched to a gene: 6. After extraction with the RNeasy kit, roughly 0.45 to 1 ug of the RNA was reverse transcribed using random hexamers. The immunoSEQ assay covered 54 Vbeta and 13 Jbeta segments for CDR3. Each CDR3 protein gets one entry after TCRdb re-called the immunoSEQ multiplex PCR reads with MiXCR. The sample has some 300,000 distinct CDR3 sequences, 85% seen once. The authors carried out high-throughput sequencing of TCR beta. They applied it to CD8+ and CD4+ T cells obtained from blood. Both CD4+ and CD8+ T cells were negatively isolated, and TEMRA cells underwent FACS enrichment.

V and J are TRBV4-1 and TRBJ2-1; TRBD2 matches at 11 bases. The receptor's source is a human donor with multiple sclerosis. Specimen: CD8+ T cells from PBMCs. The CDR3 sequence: CASREETSGAYNEQFF. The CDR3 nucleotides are TGCGCCAGCAGAGAGGAGACTAGCGGGGCCTACAATGAGCAGTTCTTC.